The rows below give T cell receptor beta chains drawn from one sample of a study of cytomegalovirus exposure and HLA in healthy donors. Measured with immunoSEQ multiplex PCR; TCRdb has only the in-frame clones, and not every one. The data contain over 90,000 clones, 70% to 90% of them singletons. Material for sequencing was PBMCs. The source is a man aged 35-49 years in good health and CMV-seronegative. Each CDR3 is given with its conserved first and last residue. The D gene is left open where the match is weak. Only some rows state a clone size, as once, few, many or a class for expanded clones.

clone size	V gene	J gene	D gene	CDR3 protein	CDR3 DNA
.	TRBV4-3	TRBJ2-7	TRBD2	CASSQEVASGAGEQYF	TGCGCCAGCAGCCAAGAAGTGGCTAGCGGGGCCGGCGAGCAGTACTTC
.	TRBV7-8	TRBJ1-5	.	CASSLLRGVDQPQHF	TGTGCCAGCAGCTTACTCCGGGGGGTGGACCAGCCCCAGCATTTT
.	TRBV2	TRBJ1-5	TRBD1	CASSEDRGDQPQHF	TGTGCCAGCAGTGAAGACAGGGGGGATCAGCCCCAGCATTTT
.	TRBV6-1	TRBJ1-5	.	CASSGYRSGGAGQPQHF	TGTGCCAGCAGTGGATACAGAAGTGGGGGGGCCGGCCAGCCCCAGCATTTT
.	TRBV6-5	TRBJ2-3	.	CASSYRAGARTQYF	TGTGCCAGCAGTTACCGGGCGGGGGCTCGTACGCAGTATTTT
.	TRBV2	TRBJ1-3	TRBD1	CASSETGAGNTIYF	TGTGCCAGCAGTGAAACAGGGGCTGGAAACACCATATATTTT
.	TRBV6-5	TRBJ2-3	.	CASSYSGLVTDTQYF	TGTGCCAGCAGTTACTCTGGGCTTGTAACAGATACGCAGTATTTT
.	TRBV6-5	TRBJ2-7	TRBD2	CASRRTSSYEQYF	TGTGCCAGCAGGCGGACTAGCTCCTACGAGCAGTACTTC
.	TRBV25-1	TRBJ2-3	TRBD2	CASSESKGGFADTQYF	TGTGCCAGCAGTGAATCGAAGGGAGGGTTTGCAGATACGCAGTATTTT
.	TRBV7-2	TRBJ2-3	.	CASSQSTDTQYF	TGTGCCAGCAGCCAGAGCACAGATACGCAGTATTTT
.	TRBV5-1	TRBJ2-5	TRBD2	CASSLDSASGSETQYF	TGCGCCAGCAGCTTGGACTCGGCTAGCGGGTCTGAGACCCAGTACTTC
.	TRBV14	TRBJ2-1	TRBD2	CASSQTGGLADNEQFF	TGTGCCAGCAGCCAAACGGGCGGACTAGCGGACAATGAGCAGTTCTTC
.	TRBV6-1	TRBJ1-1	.	CASQWGDRNTEAFF	TGTGCCAGCCAGTGGGGAGACCGAAACACTGAAGCTTTCTTT
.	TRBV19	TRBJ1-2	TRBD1	CASSMRTGWDYGYTF	TGTGCCAGTAGTATGAGGACAGGGTGGGACTATGGCTACACCTTC
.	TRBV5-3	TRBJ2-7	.	CARRYISYEQYF	TGTGCCAGAAGATACATCTCCTACGAGCAGTACTTC
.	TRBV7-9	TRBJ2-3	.	CASSLDRVGADTQYF	TGTGCCAGCAGCTTAGACAGGGTCGGGGCAGATACGCAGTATTTT
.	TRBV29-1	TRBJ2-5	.	CSVVPPQETQYF	TGCAGCGTTGTTCCCCCACAAGAGACCCAGTACTTC
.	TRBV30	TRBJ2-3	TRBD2	CAWSVGTSGGDTQYF	TGTGCCTGGAGTGTTGGGACTAGCGGGGGAGATACGCAGTATTTT
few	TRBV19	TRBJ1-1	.	CASSIDGAGLNTEAFF	TGTGCCAGTAGTATAGATGGGGCAGGGTTGAACACTGAAGCTTTCTTT
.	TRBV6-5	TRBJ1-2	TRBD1	CASSRTGGPNYGYTF	TGTGCCAGCAGTCGTACAGGGGGGCCTAACTATGGCTACACCTTC
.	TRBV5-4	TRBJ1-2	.	CASSLGEEGVRFGYTF	TGTGCCAGCAGCTTGGGTGAGGAGGGCGTTCGGTTTGGCTACACCTTC
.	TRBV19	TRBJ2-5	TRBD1	CASSTKILYLGTGRRETQYF	TGTGCCAGTAGTACAAAAATCCTATACCTTGGGACAGGGAGGAGAGAGACCCAGTACTTC
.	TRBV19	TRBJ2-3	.	CASRLGATDTQYF	TGTGCCAGTAGATTGGGGGCGACAGATACGCAGTATTTT
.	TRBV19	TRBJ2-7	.	CASRPTRGLWVEQYF	TGTGCCAGTAGGCCGACCCGGGGACTCTGGGTCGAGCAGTACTTC
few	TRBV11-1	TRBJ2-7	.	CASSRTDEQYF	TGTGCCAGCAGCCGTACGGACGAGCAGTACTTC
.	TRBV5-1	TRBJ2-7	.	CASSLAGNLGEQYF	TGCGCCAGCAGCTTGGCGGGGAACCTTGGCGAGCAGTACTTC
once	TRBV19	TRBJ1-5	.	CASSATGYSNQPQHF	TGTGCCAGTAGTGCTACAGGGTATAGCAATCAGCCCCAGCATTTT
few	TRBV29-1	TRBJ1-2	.	CSVLDSVNYGYTF	TGCAGCGTTTTGGACAGTGTAAACTATGGCTACACCTTC
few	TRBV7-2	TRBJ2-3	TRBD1	CASSSPGGQFTDTQYF	TGTGCCAGCAGCTCTCCTGGGGGACAGTTCACAGATACGCAGTATTTT
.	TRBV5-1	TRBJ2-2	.	CASSQQGITGWHTGELFF	TGCGCCAGCAGCCAGCAAGGAATAACAGGGTGGCACACCGGGGAGCTGTTTTTT
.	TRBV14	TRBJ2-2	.	CASSQERGAGELFF	TGTGCCAGCAGCCAAGAAAGGGGCGCCGGGGAGCTGTTTTTT
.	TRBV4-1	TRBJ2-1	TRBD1	CASSQPRTGAYNEQFF	TGCGCCAGCAGCCAACCCCGGACAGGGGCCTACAATGAGCAGTTCTTC
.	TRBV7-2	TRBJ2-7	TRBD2	CASSLEAGGHYEQYF	TGTGCCAGCAGCTTAGAGGCGGGGGGGCACTACGAGCAGTACTTC
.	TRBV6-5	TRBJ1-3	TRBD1	CATPTGFADTIYF	TGTGCCACCCCGACAGGGTTCGCGGACACCATATATTTT
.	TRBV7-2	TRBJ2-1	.	CASSPQPSSYNEQFF	TGTGCCAGCAGCCCCCAACCGAGCTCCTACAATGAGCAGTTCTTC
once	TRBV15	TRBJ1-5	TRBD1	CATSWRDSPSAPQHF	TGTGCCACCAGCTGGCGGGACAGCCCCAGTGCGCCCCAGCATTTT
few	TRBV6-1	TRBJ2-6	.	CASSVTFSGANVLTF	TGTGCCAGCAGTGTTACTTTCTCTGGGGCCAACGTCCTGACTTTC
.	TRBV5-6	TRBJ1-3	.	CASSFRTTGAGNTIYF	TGTGCCAGCAGCTTCCGGACGACGGGGGCTGGAAACACCATATATTTT
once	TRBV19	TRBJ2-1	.	CASSILGPAINEQFF	TGTGCCAGTAGTATATTGGGGCCAGCTATTAATGAGCAGTTCTTC
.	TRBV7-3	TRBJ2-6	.	CASSLRQGRSGANVLTF	TGTGCCAGCAGCTTAAGGCAGGGGCGCTCTGGGGCCAACGTCCTGACTTTC
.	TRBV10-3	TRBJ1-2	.	CAISKDGDYGYTF	TGTGCCATCAGTAAAGACGGGGACTATGGCTACACCTTC
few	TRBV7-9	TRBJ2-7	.	CSSSSDMSTYEQYF	TGTTCCAGCAGCTCGGACATGTCAACCTACGAGCAGTACTTC
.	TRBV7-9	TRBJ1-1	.	CASSLNTGTEAFF	TGTGCCAGCAGCTTAAACACAGGCACTGAAGCTTTCTTT
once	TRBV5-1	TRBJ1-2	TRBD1	CASSSTGNSYGYTF	TGCGCCAGCAGCTCGACAGGGAATAGCTATGGCTACACCTTC
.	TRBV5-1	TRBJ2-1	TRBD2	CASSFVGGGSYNEQFF	TGCGCCAGCAGCTTTGTTGGCGGGGGCTCCTACAATGAGCAGTTCTTC
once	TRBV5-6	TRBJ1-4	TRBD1	CASSLTQGANEKLFF	TGTGCCAGCAGCTTGACCCAGGGGGCCAACGAAAAACTGTTTTTT
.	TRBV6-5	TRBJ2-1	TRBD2	CASSGGSSGDNEQFF	TGTGCCAGCAGCGGCGGGTCTAGCGGCGACAATGAGCAGTTCTTC
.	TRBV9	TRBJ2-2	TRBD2	CASSQVIAGGTGELFF	TGTGCCAGCAGCCAGGTGATAGCGGGGGGCACCGGGGAGCTGTTTTTT
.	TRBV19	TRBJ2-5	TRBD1	CASSIQGARETQYF	TGTGCCAGTAGTATACAGGGGGCGAGAGAGACCCAGTACTTC
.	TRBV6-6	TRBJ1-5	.	CASSYGLGVTQPQHF	TGTGCCAGCAGTTACGGTCTCGGGGTGACTCAGCCCCAGCATTTT
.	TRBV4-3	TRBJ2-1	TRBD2	CASSPYLDYAGGSYNEQFF	TGCGCCAGCAGCCCCTACTTGGACTATGCGGGGGGTTCCTACAATGAGCAGTTCTTC
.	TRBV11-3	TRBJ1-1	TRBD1	CASSLVGRGVVDTEAFF	TGTGCCAGCAGCTTAGTCGGCAGGGGGGTGGTGGACACTGAAGCTTTCTTT
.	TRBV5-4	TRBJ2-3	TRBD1	CASSHRQGARRTDTQYF	TGTGCCAGCAGCCATAGACAGGGGGCGCGGAGGACAGATACGCAGTATTTT
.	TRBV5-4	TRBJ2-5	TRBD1	CASSLALGGQGETQYF	TGTGCCAGCAGCTTGGCCCTAGGGGGACAGGGGGAGACCCAGTACTTC
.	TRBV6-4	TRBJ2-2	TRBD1	CASSADRGIGELFF	TGTGCCAGCAGCGCTGACAGGGGAATCGGGGAGCTGTTTTTT
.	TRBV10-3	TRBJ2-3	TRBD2	CAISEVLAGGADTQYF	TGTGCCATCAGTGAGGTGTTAGCGGGGGGGGCAGATACGCAGTATTTT
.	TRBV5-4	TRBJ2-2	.	CASSQLGGVGELFF	TGTGCCAGCAGCCAATTAGGGGGGGTCGGGGAGCTGTTTTTT
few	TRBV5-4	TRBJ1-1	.	CASSLLGEGNTEAFF	TGTGCCAGCAGCTTACTAGGGGAGGGGAACACTGAAGCTTTCTTT